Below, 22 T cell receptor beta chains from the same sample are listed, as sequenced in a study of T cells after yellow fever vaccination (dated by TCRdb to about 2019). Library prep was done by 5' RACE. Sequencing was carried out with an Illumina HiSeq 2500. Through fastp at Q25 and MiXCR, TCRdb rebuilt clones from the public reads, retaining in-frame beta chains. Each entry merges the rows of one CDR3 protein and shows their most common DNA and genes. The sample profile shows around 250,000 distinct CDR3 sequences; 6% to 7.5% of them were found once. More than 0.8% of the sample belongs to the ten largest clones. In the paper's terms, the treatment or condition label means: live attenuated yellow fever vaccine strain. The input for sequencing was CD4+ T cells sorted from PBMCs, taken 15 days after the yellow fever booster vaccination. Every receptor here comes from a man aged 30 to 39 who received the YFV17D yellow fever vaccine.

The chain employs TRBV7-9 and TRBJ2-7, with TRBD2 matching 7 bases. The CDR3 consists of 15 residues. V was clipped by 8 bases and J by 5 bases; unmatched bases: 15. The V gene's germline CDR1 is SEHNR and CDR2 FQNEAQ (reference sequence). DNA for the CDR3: TGTGCCAGCGGCGGCGGGAGTTTAAGTGTAAACGAGCAGTACTTC. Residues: CASGGGSLSVNEQYF.

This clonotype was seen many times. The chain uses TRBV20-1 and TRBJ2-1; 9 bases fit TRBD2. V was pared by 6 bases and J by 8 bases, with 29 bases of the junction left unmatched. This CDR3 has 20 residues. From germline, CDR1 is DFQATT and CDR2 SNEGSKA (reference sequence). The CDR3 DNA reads TGCAGTGCCCGGACCCCACCAGATATGACTAGCGGCCTAAGAGGGCATGAGCAGTTCTTC. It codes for CSARTPPDMTSGLRGHEQFF.

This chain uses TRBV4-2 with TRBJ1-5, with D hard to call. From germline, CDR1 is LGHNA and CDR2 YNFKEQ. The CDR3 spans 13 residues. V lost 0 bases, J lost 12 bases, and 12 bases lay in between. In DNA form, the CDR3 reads TGTGCCAGCAGCCAAGATTTTGCCAGAGACCAGCATTTT. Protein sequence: CASSQDFARDQHF.

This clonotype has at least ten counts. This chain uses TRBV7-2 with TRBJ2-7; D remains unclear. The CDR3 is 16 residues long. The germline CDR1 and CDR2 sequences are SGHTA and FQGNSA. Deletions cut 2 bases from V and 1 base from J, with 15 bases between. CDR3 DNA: TGTGCCAGCAGCTTACGGTCGGCTGCTCCTTCCTACGAGCAGTACTTC. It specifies CASSLRSAAPSYEQYF.

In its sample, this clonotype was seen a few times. The CDR3 nucleotides read TGTGCCGTCGGAGGAAGGGACAGGGGTTTCAATGAGCAGTTCTTC. It codes for CAVGGRDRGFNEQFF. This chain joins TRBV10-3 and TRBJ2-1; 10 positions match TRBD1. The germline V gene has CDR1 ENHRY and CDR2 SYGVKD. Trimming cost V 11 bases and J 6 bases; bases outside gene matches: 13. The CDR3 runs 15 residues.

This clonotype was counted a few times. CDR3 sequence (DNA): TGTGCCAGCAGACTCTCTTGGGTACAGAACAATCAGCCCCAGCATTTT. Translation: CASRLSWVQNNQPQHF. The chain combines TRBV6-5 with TRBJ1-5; the D is unclear. Trimming shortened V by 6 bases and J by 3 bases, and 18 bases separated the two germline ends. Germline-derived CDR1 and CDR2 are MNHEY and SVGAGI. The CDR3 spans 16 residues.

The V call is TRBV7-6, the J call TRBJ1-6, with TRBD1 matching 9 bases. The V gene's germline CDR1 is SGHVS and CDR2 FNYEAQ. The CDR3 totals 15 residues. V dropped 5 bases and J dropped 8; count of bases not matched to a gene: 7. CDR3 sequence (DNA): TGTGCCAGCAGCCCCATGACAGGGGGAGATTCACCCCTCCACTTT. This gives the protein CASSPMTGGDSPLHF.

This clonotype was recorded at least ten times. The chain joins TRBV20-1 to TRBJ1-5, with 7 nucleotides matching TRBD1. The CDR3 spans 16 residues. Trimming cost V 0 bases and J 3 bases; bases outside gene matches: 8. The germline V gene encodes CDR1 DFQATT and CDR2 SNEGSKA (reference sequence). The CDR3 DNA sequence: TGCAGTGCTAGAGACACAAGGCAGGGGGACAATCAGCCCCAGCATTTT. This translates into CSARDTRQGDNQPQHF.

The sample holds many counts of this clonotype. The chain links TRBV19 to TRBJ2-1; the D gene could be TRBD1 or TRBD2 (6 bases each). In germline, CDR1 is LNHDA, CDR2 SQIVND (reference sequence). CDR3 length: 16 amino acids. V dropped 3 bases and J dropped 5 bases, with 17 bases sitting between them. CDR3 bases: TGTGCCAGTAGTATTCGAAAGGGGGGTATGAACAATGAGCAGTTCTTC. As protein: CASSIRKGGMNNEQFF. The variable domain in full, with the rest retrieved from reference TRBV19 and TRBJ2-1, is DGGITQSPKYLFRKEGQNVTLSCEQNLNHDAMYWYRQDPGQGLRLIYYSQIVNDFQKGDIAEGYSVSREKKESFPLTVTSAQKNPTAFYLCASSIRKGGMNNEQFFGPGTRLTVL.

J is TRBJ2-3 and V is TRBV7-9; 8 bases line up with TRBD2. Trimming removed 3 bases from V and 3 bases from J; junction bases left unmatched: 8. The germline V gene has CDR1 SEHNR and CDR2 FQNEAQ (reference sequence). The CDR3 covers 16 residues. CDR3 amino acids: CASSFSSGSGTDTQYF. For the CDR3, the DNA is TGTGCCAGCAGCTTCTCTAGCGGGTCGGGGACAGATACGCAGTATTTT.

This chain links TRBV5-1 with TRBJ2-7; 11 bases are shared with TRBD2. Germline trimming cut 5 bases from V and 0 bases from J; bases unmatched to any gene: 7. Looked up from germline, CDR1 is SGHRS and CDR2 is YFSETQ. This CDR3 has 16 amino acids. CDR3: CASRPTGTSGSYEQYF. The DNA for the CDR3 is TGCGCCAGCAGACCAACCGGGACTAGCGGCTCCTACGAGCAGTACTTC.

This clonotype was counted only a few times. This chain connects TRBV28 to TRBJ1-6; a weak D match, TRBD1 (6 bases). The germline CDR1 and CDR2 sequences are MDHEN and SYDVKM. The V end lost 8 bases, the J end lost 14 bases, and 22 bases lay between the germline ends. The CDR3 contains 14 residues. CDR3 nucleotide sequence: TGTGCCAGCGGAGCCTCCGGGACATCGATCTCCCTCCACTTT. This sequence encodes CASGASGTSISLHF.

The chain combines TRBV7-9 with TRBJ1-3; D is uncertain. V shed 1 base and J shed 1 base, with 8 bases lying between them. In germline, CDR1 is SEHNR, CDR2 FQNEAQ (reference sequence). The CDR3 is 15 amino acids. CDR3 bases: TGTGCCAGCAGCTTAGGAGCGGGGTCTGGAAACACCATATATTTT. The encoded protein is CASSLGAGSGNTIYF.

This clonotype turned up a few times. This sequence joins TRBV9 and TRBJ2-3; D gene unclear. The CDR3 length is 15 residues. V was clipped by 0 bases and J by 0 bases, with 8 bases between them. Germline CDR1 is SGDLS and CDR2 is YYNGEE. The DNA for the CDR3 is TGTGCCAGCAGCGTAGCGGTCAGCAGCACAGATACGCAGTATTTT. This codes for CASSVAVSSTDTQYF.

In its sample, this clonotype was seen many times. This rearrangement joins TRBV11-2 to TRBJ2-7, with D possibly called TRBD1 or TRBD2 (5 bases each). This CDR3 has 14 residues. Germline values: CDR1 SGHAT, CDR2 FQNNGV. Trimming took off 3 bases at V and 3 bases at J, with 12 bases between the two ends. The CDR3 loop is CASSLGPGLYEQYF. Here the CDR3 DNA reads TGTGCCAGCAGCTTGGGACCGGGCCTCTACGAGCAGTACTTC.

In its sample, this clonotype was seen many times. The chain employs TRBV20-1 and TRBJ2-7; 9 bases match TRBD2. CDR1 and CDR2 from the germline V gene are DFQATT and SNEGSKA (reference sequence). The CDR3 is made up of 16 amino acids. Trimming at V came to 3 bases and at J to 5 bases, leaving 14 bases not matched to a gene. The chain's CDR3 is CSASFLAGRTDHEQYF. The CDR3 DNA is TGCAGTGCTAGTTTCCTAGCGGGACGAACGGACCACGAGCAGTACTTC.

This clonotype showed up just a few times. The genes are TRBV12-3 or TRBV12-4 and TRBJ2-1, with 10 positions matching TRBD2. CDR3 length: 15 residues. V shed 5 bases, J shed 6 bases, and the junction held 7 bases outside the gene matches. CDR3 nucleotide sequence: TGTGCCAGCAGTCCCTACAGCGGGAGGGGCAATGAGCAGTTCTTC. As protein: CASSPYSGRGNEQFF.

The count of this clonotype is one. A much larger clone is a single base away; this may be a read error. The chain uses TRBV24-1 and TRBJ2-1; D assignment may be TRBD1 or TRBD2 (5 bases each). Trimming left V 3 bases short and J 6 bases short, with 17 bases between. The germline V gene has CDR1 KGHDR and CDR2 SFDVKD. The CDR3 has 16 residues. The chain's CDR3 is CATSDPRPWGSNEQFF. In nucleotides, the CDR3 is TGTGCCACCAGTGATCCTCGCCCATGGGGGTCCAATGAGCAGTTCTTC.

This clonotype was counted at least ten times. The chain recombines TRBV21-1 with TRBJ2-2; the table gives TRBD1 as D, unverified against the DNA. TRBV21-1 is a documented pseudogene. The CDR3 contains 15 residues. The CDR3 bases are TGTGCCAGCAGCCTCGGGGCGGGGGACACCGGGGAGCTGTTTTTT. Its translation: CASSLGAGDTGELFF.

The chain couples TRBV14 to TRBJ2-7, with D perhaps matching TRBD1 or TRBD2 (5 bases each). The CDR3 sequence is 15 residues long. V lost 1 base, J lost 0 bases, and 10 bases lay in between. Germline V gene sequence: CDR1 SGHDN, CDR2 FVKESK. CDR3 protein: CASSQASGPSYEQYF. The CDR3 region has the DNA TGTGCCAGCAGCCAAGCGTCGGGACCCTCCTACGAGCAGTACTTC.

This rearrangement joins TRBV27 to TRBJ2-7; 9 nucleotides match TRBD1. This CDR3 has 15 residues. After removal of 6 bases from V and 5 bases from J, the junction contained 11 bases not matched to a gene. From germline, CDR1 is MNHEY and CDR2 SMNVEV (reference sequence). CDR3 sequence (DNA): TGTGCCAGCAGAGATCGGACAGGGGTTTCCCACGAGCAGTACTTC. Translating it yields CASRDRTGVSHEQYF.

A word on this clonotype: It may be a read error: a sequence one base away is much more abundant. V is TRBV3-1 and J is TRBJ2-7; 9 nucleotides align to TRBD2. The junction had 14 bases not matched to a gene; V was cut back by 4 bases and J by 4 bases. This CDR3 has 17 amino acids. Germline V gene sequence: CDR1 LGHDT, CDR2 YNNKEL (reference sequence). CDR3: CASSPGDIAGGLYEQYF. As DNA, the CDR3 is TGTGCCAGCAGCCCTGGAGATATCGCGGGAGGGTTGTACGAGCAGTACTTC.